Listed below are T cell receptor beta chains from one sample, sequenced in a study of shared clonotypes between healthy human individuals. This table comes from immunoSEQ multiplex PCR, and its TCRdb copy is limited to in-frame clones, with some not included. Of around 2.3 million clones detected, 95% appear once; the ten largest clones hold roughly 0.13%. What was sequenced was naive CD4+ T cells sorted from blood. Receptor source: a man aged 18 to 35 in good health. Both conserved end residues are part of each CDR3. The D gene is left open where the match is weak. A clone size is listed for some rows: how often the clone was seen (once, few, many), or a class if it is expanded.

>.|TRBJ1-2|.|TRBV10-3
CAIGELYYGYTF
TGTGCCATCGGCGAATTATACTATGGCTACACCTTC
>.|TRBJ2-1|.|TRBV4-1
CASSQDQILRWYNEQFF
TGCGCCAGCAGCCAAGATCAGATCCTCAGGTGGTACAATGAGCAGTTCTTC
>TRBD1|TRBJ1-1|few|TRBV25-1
CASIGQGKTEAFF
TGTGCCAGCATTGGACAGGGGAAGACTGAAGCTTTCTTT
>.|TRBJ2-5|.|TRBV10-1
CASSSARGAETQYF
TGCGCCAGCAGCTCCGCCAGGGGTGCTGAGACCCAGTACTTC
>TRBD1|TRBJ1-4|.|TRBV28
CASSHAGGEYEKLFF
TGTGCCAGCAGTCATGCAGGGGGCGAGTATGAAAAACTGTTTTTT
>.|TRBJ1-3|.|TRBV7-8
CASSFGPVSATIYF
TGTGCCAGCAGCTTTGGCCCGGTCAGCGCAACCATATATTTT
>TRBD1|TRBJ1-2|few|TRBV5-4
CASSLQGAEGYTF
TGTGCCAGCAGCTTGCAGGGGGCTGAGGGCTACACCTTC
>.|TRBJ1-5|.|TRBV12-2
CASRFGGLMYSNQPQHF
TGTGCAAGTCGGTTCGGGGGCTTAATGTATAGCAATCAGCCCCAGCATTTT
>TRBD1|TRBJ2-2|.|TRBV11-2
CASSLGGTGVSGELFF
TGTGCCAGCAGCTTGGGAGGGACAGGGGTGAGCGGGGAGCTGTTTTTT
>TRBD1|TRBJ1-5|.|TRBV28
CASGQGGSNQPQHF
TGTGCCAGCGGACAGGGTGGGAGCAATCAGCCCCAGCATTTT
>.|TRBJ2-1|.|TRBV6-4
CASSDLDNEQFF
TGTGCCAGCAGTGATCTGGACAATGAGCAGTTCTTC
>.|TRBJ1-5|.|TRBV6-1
CASTAGQNNQPQHF
TGTGCCAGCACCGCGGGGCAAAACAATCAGCCCCAGCATTTT
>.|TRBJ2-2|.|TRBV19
CASSIGRGGTTGELFF
TGTGCCAGTAGTATAGGACGAGGCGGGACGACCGGGGAGCTGTTTTTT
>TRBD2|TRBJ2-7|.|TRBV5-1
CASSAPSGDFYEQYF
TGCGCCAGCAGCGCACCTAGCGGGGACTTCTACGAGCAGTACTTC
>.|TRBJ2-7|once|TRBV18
CASSPGTSSYEQYF
TGTGCCAGCTCACCAGGGACTTCCTCCTACGAGCAGTACTTC
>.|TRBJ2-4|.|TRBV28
CASRSESLAKNIQYF
TGTGCCAGCAGATCCGAGAGCCTAGCCAAAAACATTCAGTACTTC
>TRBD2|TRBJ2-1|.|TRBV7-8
CASSSRPWGTGGGYNEQFF
TGTGCCAGCAGCTCCAGGCCGTGGGGAACGGGAGGTGGGTACAATGAGCAGTTCTTC
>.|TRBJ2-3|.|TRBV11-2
CASSGGLGDTQYF
TGTGCCAGCAGCGGGGGGCTGGGAGATACGCAGTATTTT
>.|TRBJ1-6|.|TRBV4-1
CASSHVNRDRNNSPLHF
TGCGCCAGCAGCCACGTAAATCGGGACCGTAATAATTCACCCCTCCACTTT
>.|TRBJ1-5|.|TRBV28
CASSPPGHGYWGDQPQHF
TGTGCCAGCAGCCCTCCGGGACACGGCTACTGGGGGGATCAGCCCCAGCATTTT
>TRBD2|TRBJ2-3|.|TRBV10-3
CALSGDLSTDTQYF
TGTGCCCTGAGCGGGGATCTGAGCACAGATACGCAGTATTTT
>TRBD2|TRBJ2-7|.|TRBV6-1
CASSEALKGSSGKDSYEQYF
TGTGCCAGCAGTGAAGCGCTGAAGGGATCTAGCGGGAAAGACTCCTACGAGCAGTACTTC
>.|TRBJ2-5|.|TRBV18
CASSPQRSQETQYF
TGTGCCAGCTCACCTCAACGGAGCCAAGAGACCCAGTACTTC
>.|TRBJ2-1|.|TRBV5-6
CASSFEGIEQFF
TGTGCCAGCAGCTTTGAAGGGATTGAGCAGTTCTTC
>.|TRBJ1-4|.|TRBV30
CAWRATESNEKLFF
TGTGCCTGGAGAGCGACAGAGTCTAATGAAAAACTGTTTTTT
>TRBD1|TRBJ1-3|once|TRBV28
CASSARTGIRNTIYF
TGTGCCAGCAGTGCCCGGACAGGAATTCGGAACACCATATATTTT
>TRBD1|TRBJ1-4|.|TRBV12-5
CASGPRGLANEKLFF
TGTGCTAGTGGTCCCAGGGGGTTGGCTAATGAAAAACTGTTTTTT
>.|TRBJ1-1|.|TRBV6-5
CASRPLDRNTEAFF
TGTGCCAGCAGACCCCTCGACAGGAACACTGAAGCTTTCTTT
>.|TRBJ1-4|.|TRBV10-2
CASSDRGNNEKLFF
TGCGCCAGCAGTGATAGGGGAAATAATGAAAAACTGTTTTTT
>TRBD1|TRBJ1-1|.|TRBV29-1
CSVTGSGNTEAFF
TGCAGCGTGACAGGGAGTGGGAACACTGAAGCTTTCTTT
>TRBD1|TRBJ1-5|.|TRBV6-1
CASNRDRNSNQPQHF
TGTGCCAGCAACCGGGACAGGAATAGCAATCAGCCCCAGCATTTT
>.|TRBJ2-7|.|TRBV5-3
CARSLRAPEQYF
TGTGCCAGAAGCTTGCGGGCTCCCGAGCAGTACTTC
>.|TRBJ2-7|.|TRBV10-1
CASSPGQSYEQYF
TGCGCCAGCAGTCCAGGACAGTCCTACGAGCAGTACTTC
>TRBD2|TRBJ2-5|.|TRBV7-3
CASSPRGVAGDTQYF
TGTGCCAGCAGCCCACGAGGGGTGGCGGGGGATACCCAGTACTTC
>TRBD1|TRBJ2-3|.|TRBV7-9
CASSRQGAAGTDTQYF
TGTGCCAGCAGCCGACAGGGGGCGGCCGGCACAGATACGCAGTATTTT
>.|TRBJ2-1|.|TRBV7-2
CASSLVLDFEQFF
TGTGCCAGCAGCTTAGTATTGGACTTTGAGCAGTTCTTC
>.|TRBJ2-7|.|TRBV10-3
CAISDGNRVIDNSYEQYF
TGTGCCATCAGTGACGGAAACAGGGTTATAGACAACTCCTACGAGCAGTACTTC
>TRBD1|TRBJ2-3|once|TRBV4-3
CASSQARTGGTDTQYF
TGCGCCAGCAGCCAAGCCCGGACAGGGGGCACAGATACGCAGTATTTT
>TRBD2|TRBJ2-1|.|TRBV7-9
CASSLGLADYNEQFF
TGTGCCAGCAGCTTAGGACTAGCCGACTACAATGAGCAGTTCTTC
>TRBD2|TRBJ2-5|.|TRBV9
CASSVNQRGEMETQYF
TGTGCCAGCAGCGTGAACCAGCGGGGGGAGATGGAGACCCAGTACTTC
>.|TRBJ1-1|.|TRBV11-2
CASSLLGDMNTEAFF
TGTGCCAGCAGCTTATTGGGTGATATGAACACTGAAGCTTTCTTT
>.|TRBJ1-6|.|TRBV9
CASSVGPQNSPLHF
TGTGCCAGCAGCGTAGGGCCCCAGAATTCACCCCTCCACTTT
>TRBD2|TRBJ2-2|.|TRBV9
CASSPWTSGRASRTGELFF
TGTGCCAGCAGCCCCTGGACTAGCGGGAGGGCAAGTCGGACCGGGGAGCTGTTTTTT
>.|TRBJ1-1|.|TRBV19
CASSSPSGEAFF
TGTGCCAGTAGTAGCCCCTCGGGTGAAGCTTTCTTT
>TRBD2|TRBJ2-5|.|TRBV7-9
CASSLSLAEGETQYF
TGTGCCAGCAGCCTCTCGCTAGCGGAGGGAGAGACCCAGTACTTC
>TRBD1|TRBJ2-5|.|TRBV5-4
CASSRGQGQTQYF
TGTGCCAGCAGCCGGGGACAGGGACAGACCCAGTACTTC
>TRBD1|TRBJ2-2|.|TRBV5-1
CASSLTGGVNTGELFF
TGCGCCAGCAGCTTGACAGGGGGCGTGAACACCGGGGAGCTGTTTTTT
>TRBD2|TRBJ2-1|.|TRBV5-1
CASSHGGTKTNEQFF
TGCGCCAGCAGCCATGGCGGGACTAAGACCAATGAGCAGTTCTTC
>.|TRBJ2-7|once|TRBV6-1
CASSPGTTPDEQYF
TGTGCCAGCAGCCCCGGGACAACTCCTGACGAGCAGTACTTC
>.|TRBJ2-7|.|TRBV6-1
CASSEARRKDEQYF
TGTGCCAGCAGTGAAGCGAGACGCAAAGACGAGCAGTACTTC
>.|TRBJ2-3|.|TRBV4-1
CASSPLSSTDTQYF
TGCGCCAGCAGCCCGCTCTCTAGCACAGATACGCAGTATTTT
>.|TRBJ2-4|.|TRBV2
CASSEIAGQTILAKNIQYF
TGTGCCAGCAGTGAAATCGCAGGACAGACGATTCTAGCCAAAAACATTCAGTACTTC
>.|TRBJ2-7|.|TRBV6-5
CASSYSKGRGEYF
TGTGCCAGCAGTTACTCCAAAGGGAGAGGGGAGTACTTC
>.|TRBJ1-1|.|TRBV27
CASTTGDLNTEAFF
TGTGCCAGCACCACCGGGGACTTGAACACTGAAGCTTTCTTT
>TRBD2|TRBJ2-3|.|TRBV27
CASSFHSPRTSGVGDTQYF
TGTGCCAGCAGTTTTCACTCCCCCCGAACTAGCGGAGTTGGAGATACGCAGTATTTT